This TCR beta chain was retrieved from a study of response to subunit inactivated influenza vaccine. Study-wide points: Every seasonal influenza vaccination brings in few new T cells, the authors suggested.

One entry per CDR3 protein, called by TCRdb with MiXCR from the RT-PCR reads. The sample yields roughly 650,000 distinct CDR3 sequences, around a sixth seen once. This CDR3 has 15 residues. V was shortened by 3 bases and J by 3 bases, with 11 bases between the two germline ends. The germline gives CDR1 LGHNA, CDR2 YSLEER. Details on this clonotype: The antigen is unknown.

This material consisted of PBMCs from blood, taken 11 to 12 days after vaccination. The sequence was obtained from a man aged 45-60 years who received an inactivated influenza vaccine. This chain connects TRBV4-3 to TRBJ2-2; the D gene is possibly TRBD2 (6 bases). The CDR3 nucleotides read TGCGCCAGCAGCCATTCCCGGGGGTACACCGGGGAGCTGTTTTTT. It specifies CASSHSRGYTGELFF.